A single sample is the source of the 12 T cell receptor beta chains below, sequenced in a study of PD-1 blockade in classical Hodgkin lymphoma. This table comes from immunoSEQ multiplex PCR, and its TCRdb copy is limited to in-frame clones, with some not included. The table shows 31,000 or so clones, with approximately 70% occurring only once. All patients experienced relapse after autologous stem cell transplantation, and brentuximab vedotin exposure was variable. The sequences come from peripheral blood mononuclear cells (PBMCs), collected before the second cycle of nivolumab. The receptor set was obtained from a human donor with classical Hodgkin lymphoma.

This clone occurred a few times. The chain couples TRBV7-2 to TRBJ1-5, with D possibly TRBD1 on 6 matching bases. Germline CDR1 is SGHTA and CDR2 is FQGNSA. The CDR3 is 13 residues long. V gave up 9 bases and J gave up 3 bases, with 12 bases separating them. The CDR3 DNA is TGTGCCAGTAAACAGGGCCCCAATCAGCCCCAGCATTTT. Translating gives CASKQGPNQPQHF.

The V gene is TRBV10-3, the J gene TRBJ2-7; D possibly matches TRBD1 or TRBD2 (6 bases each). Trimming cost V 7 bases and J 0 bases, with 16 bases left between them. Germline CDR1 reads ENHRY; CDR2 reads SYGVKD. The CDR3 loop spans 15 amino acids. In nucleotides, the CDR3 is TGTGCCATCATGGCAGGGGACTCCAACTCCTACGAGCAGTACTTC. Its protein is CAIMAGDSNSYEQYF.

The chain carries TRBV19 and TRBJ1-3; 8 bases are a match to TRBD1. The CDR3 covers 15 residues. Germline V gene sequence: CDR1 LNHDA, CDR2 SQIVND (reference sequence). The J segment lost 4 bases and the V segment lost 3 bases, leaving 5 bases of the junction unmatched. In DNA, the CDR3 is TGTGCCAGTAGTATCGCACAGGGGGAAGGAAACACCATATATTTT. Translating it yields CASSIAQGEGNTIYF.

CDR3: CASSTRQGPAKAFF. The CDR3 DNA sequence: TGTGCCAGTAGTACCCGACAAGGGCCAGCTAAGGCTTTCTTT. The chain employs TRBV19 and TRBJ1-1; D is ambiguous. V was shortened by 4 bases and J by 11 bases, with 20 bases between the two germline ends. The CDR3 spans 14 residues. Germline assignment: CDR1 LNHDA and CDR2 SQIVND (reference sequence).

This clone was observed a single time. This sequence joins TRBV4-1 and TRBJ2-1, with a possible D match to TRBD2 (7 bases). Germline lookup yields CDR1 MGHRA and CDR2 YSYEKL. This CDR3 is built from 17 residues. V gave up 1 base and J gave up 7 bases, with 20 bases separating them. The CDR3 here is CASSQVPGLGGGNEQFF. The CDR3 DNA is TGCGCCAGCAGCCAAGTCCCCGGACTAGGAGGGGGTAATGAGCAGTTCTTC.

The rearrangement joins TRBV2 to TRBJ1-2; D gene ambiguous. The V and J ends lost 3 bases and 4 bases respectively, with 15 bases between them. This CDR3 comprises 15 residues. CDR1 is SNHLY and CDR2 is FYNNEI in the germline V gene. This chain's CDR3 is CASSDRAPPPYGYTF. The CDR3 nucleotides are TGTGCCAGCAGTGATCGGGCCCCCCCACCCTATGGCTACACCTTC.

The V gene is TRBV28, the J gene TRBJ2-7; perhaps TRBD1 as D (5 bases). This CDR3 is 15 amino acids long. Germline lookup yields CDR1 MDHEN and CDR2 SYDVKM. V lost 1 base, J lost 3 bases, and 13 bases lay in between. CDR3 coding DNA: TGTGCCAGCAGTTTATCAGTAGGGGCGGACTACGAGCAGTACTTC. Protein sequence: CASSLSVGADYEQYF. Drawing the rest from reference TRBV28 and TRBJ2-7, the complete variable domain is DVKVTQSSRYLVKRTGEKVFLECVQDMDHENMFWYRQDPGLGLRLIYFSYDVKMKEKGDIPEGYSVSREKKERFSLILESASTNQTSMYLCASSLSVGADYEQYFGPGTRLTVT.

The J gene is TRBJ2-1, the V gene TRBV7-9, with 7 bases matching TRBD2. The trim removed 4 bases at V and 10 bases at J, leaving 1 base unmatched. Germline V gives CDR1 SEHNR, CDR2 FQNEAQ (reference sequence). The CDR3 sequence is 11 residues long. In DNA form, the CDR3 reads TGTGCCAGCAGCTGGACTAGGGAGCAGTTCTTC. It translates to CASSWTREQFF.

This clone showed up just a few times. The CDR3 spells CASSPRIERGALEQYF. The CDR3 bases are TGTGCCAGCAGCCCCCGGATCGAGCGGGGTGCGCTCGAGCAGTACTTC. The chain is built from TRBV11-1 and TRBJ2-7; 7 bases are a match to TRBD2. The CDR3 loop spans 16 amino acids. CDR1 and CDR2 from the germline V gene are SGHAT and FQDESV (reference sequence). With 5 bases clipped from V and 6 bases from J, the junction kept 16 bases outside the gene matches.

This clone was detected only once. The chain joins TRBV25-1 to TRBJ2-7, with a tentative D call TRBD2 (5 bases). Trimming removed 2 bases from V and 3 bases from J, with 11 bases in between. Per germline, CDR1 MGHDK and CDR2 SYGVNS. The CDR3 runs to 14 residues. The CDR3 nucleotides are TGTGCCAGCAGTGAAAGCCTAGCCGGCTACGAGCAGTACTTC. It is translated as CASSESLAGYEQYF.

The V gene is TRBV18, the J gene TRBJ1-2; 8 bases fit TRBD1. The CDR3 consists of 16 residues. J lost 0 bases, V lost 3 bases, and 6 bases had no gene match. The V gene's germline CDR1 is KGHSH and CDR2 LQKENI. The DNA of the CDR3 is TGTGCCAGCTCACCGGCCCAGGGGGCCTCTAACTATGGCTACACCTTC. Translating gives CASSPAQGASNYGYTF.

This chain links TRBV5-1 with TRBJ2-1; 8 positions match TRBD2. V dropped 5 bases and J dropped 4; count of bases not matched to a gene: 8. Germline loops: CDR1 SGHRS, CDR2 YFSETQ. This CDR3 region has 15 residues. Here the CDR3 reads CASSMNSGTYNEQFF. The CDR3 DNA is TGCGCCAGCAGTATGAATAGCGGGACATACAATGAGCAGTTCTTC.